The clone carrying this T cell receptor (beta chain) showed up many times. The germline V gene has CDR1 MRHNA and CDR2 SNTAGT. V dropped 0 bases and J dropped 1; count of bases not matched to a gene: 1. The CDR3 sequence is 15 residues long. TCRdb fed the 5' RACE reads into MiXCR, producing one record per CDR3 protein. The data contain around 300,000 distinct CDR3 sequences, less than 20% of them singletons. The data were taken from a study of T-cell memory formation after mild COVID-19. J is TRBJ2-3 and V is TRBV6-4; 7 bases map to TRBD2. Sequences were obtained from PBMCs or a T cell subset sorted from them (not recorded which). The source of this sequence is a man between 18 and 29 years old who had mild COVID-19 (a few samples of this study predate the infection). Cell type and time point are not known. CDR3 DNA sequence: TGTGCCAGCAGTGACTCGAGCGGGGGCACAGATACGCAGTATTTT. The encoded protein is CASSDSSGGTDTQYF.